The clone carrying this T cell receptor beta chain was found a few times. These data originate in a study of T-cell memory formation after mild COVID-19. TCRdb re-called the 5' RACE reads with MiXCR, one entry per CDR3 protein. This sample carries around 340,000 distinct CDR3 sequences, about a sixth of them seen once, and the ten largest clones take approximately 20%. Germline V gives CDR1 DFQATT, CDR2 SNEGSKA (reference sequence). The CDR3 runs 14 residues. V lost 2 bases and J 4 bases, leaving 14 bases between the germline ends. This clonotype originated in a man between 18 and 29 years old who had mild COVID-19 (a few samples of this study predate the infection). Cell type and time point are not known. The gene calls are TRBV20-1 and TRBJ2-5; D call uncertain. Source material: PBMCs or a T cell subset sorted from them (not recorded which). CDR3 in amino acids: CSARSGKLPETQYF. The CDR3 DNA reads as TGCAGTGCTAGATCTGGAAAACTTCCAGAGACCCAGTACTTC.